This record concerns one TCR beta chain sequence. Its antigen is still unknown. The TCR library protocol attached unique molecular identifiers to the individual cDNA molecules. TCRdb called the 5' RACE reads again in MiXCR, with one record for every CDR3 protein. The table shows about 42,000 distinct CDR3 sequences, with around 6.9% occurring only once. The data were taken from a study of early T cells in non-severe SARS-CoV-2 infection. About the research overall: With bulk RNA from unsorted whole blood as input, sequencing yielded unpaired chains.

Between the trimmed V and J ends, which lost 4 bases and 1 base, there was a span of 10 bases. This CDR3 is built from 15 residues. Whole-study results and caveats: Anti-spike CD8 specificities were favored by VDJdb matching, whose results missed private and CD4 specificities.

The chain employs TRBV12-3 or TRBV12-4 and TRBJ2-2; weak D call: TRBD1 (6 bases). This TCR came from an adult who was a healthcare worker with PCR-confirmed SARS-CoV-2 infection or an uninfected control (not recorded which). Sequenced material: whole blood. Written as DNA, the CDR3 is TGTGCCAGCAGTTCCCGGACAGAGAACACCGGGGAGCTGTTTTTT. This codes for CASSSRTENTGELFF.